This T cell receptor beta chain was documented in a study of PD-L1 blockade in urothelial cancer. Study at large: Blood was analyzed 3 weeks (second dose) and 6 weeks after treatment start. Specimens of blood held a median count of about 150,000 T cells.

PCRs were each spiked with synthetic TCR analog templates. Repertoires were generated with immunoSEQ multiplex PCR, while TCRdb's copy carries only in-frame clones and drops some. This table holds about 100,000 clones, about nine tenths found once. Only a few counts were recorded for this clone. For each patient, 1 to 8 samples were obtained, pretreatment and on-treatment. The V end lost 0 bases, the J end lost 6 bases, and 11 bases lay between the germline ends. The CDR3 spans 14 residues. Per the germline V gene, CDR1 is LNHNV and CDR2 is YYDKDF (reference sequence). This chain joins TRBV15 and TRBJ1-2, with D maybe TRBD1 (6 bases). This TCR came from a woman at least 80 years old with urothelial cancer. Sequencing used PBMCs, obtained around atezolizumab (anti-PD-L1) treatment. As DNA, the CDR3 is TGTGCCACCAGCAGAGACAGGGGCTCGGATGGCTACACCTTC. This gives the protein CATSRDRGSDGYTF.